The count of the clone carrying this TCR beta chain is one. The CDR3 has 13 residues. Germline V gene lookup returns CDR1 MNHEY and CDR2 SVGEGT. V lost 2 bases and J lost 4, with 8 bases in between. Recruits, aged roughly 18 to 89 years, lived in 20 to 30 US areas. Each participant's cohort was designated according to participant-reported clinical history. The data derive from a study of blood T cell repertoires in COVID-19. Study at large: The origin of the acute and convalescent COVID-19 samples was the United States, Italy and Spain. PBMCs, B-cell-depleted T cells, or T cells provided the cDNA or gDNA that made up the material.

Data came from immunoSEQ multiplex PCR; TCRdb stores just in-frame clones and leaves some out. The data contain 250,000 or so clones, about 83% of them singletons. The sample was PBMCs or T cells enriched from blood (not recorded which). The rearrangement joins TRBV6-2 or TRBV6-3 to TRBJ1-2; D remains ambiguous. This receptor was taken from a woman in her forties or fifties who had recovered from COVID-19. CDR3 DNA: TGTGCCAGCAGTTACCCCGCAGGCTATGGCTACACCTTC. Residues: CASSYPAGYGYTF.